Here is one T cell receptor beta chain with its context. Its cognate antigen has yet to be identified. No much larger clonotype is one base removed from it; base qualities were not supplied. This entry comes from a study of cytomegalovirus exposure and HLA in healthy donors (dated by TCRdb to about 2017). For the study in its entirety: According to a later analysis, one platform produced both the roughly 130 validation repertoires and the approximately 660 repertoires of the first cohort. The study aimed to test whether cataloging public T cell receptors could reveal signatures of past pathogen exposure. In addition to the first cohort of several hundred subjects, a separate validation cohort of 100 to 150 different subjects was used. To predict cytomegalovirus infection status, the study brought together high-throughput TCR immunosequencing, statistical association of individual TCRs with disease status, and machine learning. Here is what the overall study found, with its caveats: A later analysis lacked HLA typing for the validation cohort, so it scored co-occurrence in that cohort across all 120 or so repertoires. The study listed approximately 150 TCR beta chains as associated with cytomegalovirus. The authors suggested that the approach could potentially be extended to other disease states and immunological phenotypes. Subsequent analysis determined that TCRs grouped into clusters in the first cohort also showed a tendency toward co-occurrence across the 120 validation repertoires, and about 93% of cluster scores exceeded 0. Across donors, most TCR sequences were observed very rarely, whereas some public TCRs were present in many individuals. Cytomegalovirus status was reported to be diagnosed by the classifier with high specificity and sensitivity in both the original and validation cohorts. A few of the identified cytomegalovirus-associated TCR beta chains were confirmed in vitro to be specific for cytomegalovirus antigens.

The germline V gene specifies KGHSH as CDR1 and LQKENI as CDR2. Deletion took 2 bases off V and 10 bases off J, with a span of 11 bases between the germline ends. From the cysteine up to the phenylalanine, the CDR3 has a length of 12 residues. The only DNA kept is the CDR3, 36 bases in frame from the first base. The donors were included in the validation cohort of roughly 130 subjects, a group kept apart from the roughly 690-subject first cohort. Library method: the immunoSEQ multiplex PCR assay. Concerning the study's data processing: A statistical classification framework was developed to diagnose cytomegalovirus status using the catalog of TCR beta chain sequences. The source is immuneACCESS, and TCRdb retained only in-frame sequences with V and J called. Part of the clones is not carried over; for the studies checked, unresolved V genes explain less than half of this, and the remainder is unexplained. V, J and clone size are those of that table, while D and trimming were read from the DNA. Recorded for this sample are about 140,000 clones; approximately 85% of them occurred a single time. Approximately 1.4% of the sample comes from the top ten.

Sequencing input: PBMCs. The clonotype was recovered from a woman in her twenties or thirties in good health and CMV-seronegative. The rearrangement joined TRBV18 to TRBJ1-2; too little of a D gene remains to name it. The nucleotides are TGTGCCAGCTCACCATTCGGGAAGCACTACACCTTC. This is translated as CASSPFGKHYTF.